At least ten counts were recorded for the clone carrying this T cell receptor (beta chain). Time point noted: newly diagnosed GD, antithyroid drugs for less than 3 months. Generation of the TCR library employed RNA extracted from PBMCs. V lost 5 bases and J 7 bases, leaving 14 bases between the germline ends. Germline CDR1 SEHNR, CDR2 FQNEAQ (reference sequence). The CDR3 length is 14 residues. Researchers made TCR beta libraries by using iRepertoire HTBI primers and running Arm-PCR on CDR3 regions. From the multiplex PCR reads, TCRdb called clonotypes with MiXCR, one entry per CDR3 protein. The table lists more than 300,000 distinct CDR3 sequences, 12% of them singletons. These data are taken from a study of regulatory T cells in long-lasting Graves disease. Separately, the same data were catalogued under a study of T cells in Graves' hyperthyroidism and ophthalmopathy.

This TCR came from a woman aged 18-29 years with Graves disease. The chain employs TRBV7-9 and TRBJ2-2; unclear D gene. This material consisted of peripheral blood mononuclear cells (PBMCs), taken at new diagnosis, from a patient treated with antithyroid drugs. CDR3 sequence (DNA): TGTGCCAGCAGCCCCCCGTCGCGCGGCGGGGAGCTGTTTTTT. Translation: CASSPPSRGGELFF.